Listed below are T cell receptor beta chains from one sample, sequenced in a study of blood T cells in healthy people across ages. TCRdb processed the 5' RACE reads anew with MiXCR; each CDR3 protein has one entry. The sample includes about 380,000 distinct CDR3 sequences, about 49% seen only once; the top ten take 45% to 55%. Sequenced: blood. The receptors stem from a man aged 55 to 70 in good health. Each CDR3 is given with its conserved first and last residue. A D gene is named only where the DNA matches it firmly. Size values are once, few and many counts, or a class for expanded clones, and some rows have none.

d_call j_call clone_size v_call cdr3_aa cdr3_nt
TRBD1 TRBJ1-1 few TRBV29-1 CSVDRGRSTEAFF TGCAGTGTGGACAGGGGAAGGAGCACTGAAGCTTTCTTT
TRBD1 TRBJ1-2 . TRBV10-3 CAIGDRVGGYTF TGTGCCATCGGGGACAGGGTCGGTGGCTACACCTTC
. TRBJ1-1 few TRBV29-1 CSVGKNTEAFF TGCAGCGTCGGAAAGAACACTGAAGCTTTCTTT
. TRBJ2-4 . TRBV11-2 CASSLAGKNNEQYF TGTGCCAGCAGCTTGGCGGGAAAAAACAATGAGCAGTACTTC
. TRBJ2-3 . TRBV12-3/TRBV12-4 CASSREIEDTQYF TGTGCCAGCAGTAGGGAGATAGAAGATACGCAGTATTTT
TRBD2 TRBJ2-1 . TRBV7-2 CAGSGGTRWGNEQFF TGTGCCGGCAGCGGCGGGACTAGATGGGGCAATGAGCAGTTCTTC
. TRBJ2-5 . TRBV21-1 CASSPRDGTREQYF TGTGCCAGCAGCCCCCGGGACGGTACAAGGGAGCAGTACTTC
. TRBJ1-6 . TRBV7-9 CAIIRGESDNSPLHF TGTGCCATTATCAGGGGCGAGTCGGATAATTCACCCCTCCACTTT
. TRBJ2-3 . TRBV6-5 CASSYLGGPTSTDTQYF TGTGCCAGCAGTTACCTGGGGGGGCCTACTAGCACAGATACGCAGTATTTT
TRBD2 TRBJ2-1 . TRBV5-3 CARSLNDLGTSGSIDEQFF TGTGCCAGAAGCCTGAACGATCTCGGGACTAGCGGGAGTATAGATGAGCAGTTCTTC
. TRBJ2-3 . TRBV14 CASSLHLRDTQYF TGTGCCAGCAGCCTCCACCTAAGAGATACGCAGTATTTT
. TRBJ1-1 once TRBV5-1 CASGLGYRANTEAFF TGCGCCAGCGGCTTGGGGTACAGGGCGAACACTGAAGCTTTCTTT